This TCR beta chain is from a study of blood T cell repertoires in COVID-19. About the study: Sources were T cells, B-cell-depleted T cells, or PBMCs; the material itself was cDNA or gDNA.

The germline gives CDR1 LGHDT, CDR2 YNNKEL (reference sequence). J was trimmed by 1 base and V by 6 bases; bases with no gene match: 9. The CDR3 extends over 17 amino acids. Libraries were prepared by immunoSEQ multiplex PCR; TCRdb keeps only in-frame clonotypes and omits some of them. This table has roughly 150,000 clones, around 88% appearing once. The V call is TRBV3-1 (or the pseudogene TRBV3-2), the J call TRBJ2-7; TRBD2 agrees at 13 bases. This TCR was recovered from a human donor in a cohort sampled during active COVID-19. The specimen was peripheral blood. CDR3 loop: CASSRPGLAGQSYEQYF. DNA of the CDR3: TGTGCCAGCAGTCGACCGGGACTAGCGGGGCAATCCTACGAGCAGTACTTC.